These 15 T cell receptor beta chains originate from one sample sequenced in a study of beta chain features in type 1 diabetes. Study conclusions and caveats: All four CD4+ subsets of Type 1 diabetes patients contained TCRB CDR3s that were moderately but significantly shorter.

What was sequenced were expressed TCRB transcripts, since all of the isolated RNA had been reverse transcribed. The data were produced by immunoSEQ multiplex PCR, yet TCRdb's version contains in-frame clones alone and is incomplete. Of 400,000 or so clones in the sample, about 12% are singletons; the top ten hold about 0.01%. No antigen has been identified for these receptors. Source material: naive CD4+ T cells from blood. The source is a woman between 18 and 29 years old with type 1 diabetes.

This clone was seen a few times. The J gene is TRBJ2-2, the V gene TRBV30, with D unclear. CDR1 is GTSNPN and CDR2 is SVGIG in the germline V gene (reference sequence). The CDR3 has 10 amino acids. The V and J ends lost 5 bases and 6 bases respectively, with 4 bases between them. For the CDR3, the DNA is TGTGCCTGGGGCCCCGGGGAGCTGTTTTTT. This gives the protein CAWGPGELFF.

This clone has just a few counts. The chain combines TRBV10-3 with TRBJ2-1, with a possible D match to TRBD2 (5 bases). Looked up from germline, CDR1 is ENHRY and CDR2 is SYGVKD. This CDR3 has 15 residues. Trimming removed 7 bases at V and 0 bases at J, with 13 bases between. This CDR3 is CAITGVAFSYNEQFF. In DNA, the CDR3 is TGTGCCATCACCGGGGTAGCGTTCTCCTACAATGAGCAGTTCTTC.

This clone was counted between two and nine times. This rearrangement joins TRBV5-1 to TRBJ1-1; TRBD1 might be the D (6 bases). Germline V gives CDR1 SGHRS, CDR2 YFSETQ. The V end lost 0 bases, the J end lost 3 bases, and 12 bases lay between the germline ends. This CDR3 is built from 15 residues. The CDR3 nucleotides are TGCGCCAGCAGCTTGGGGGACCAGGGGCACACTGAAGCTTTCTTT. This translates into CASSLGDQGHTEAFF.

A few counts support this clone. The chain links TRBV5-1 to TRBJ2-7; D may be TRBD2 (6 bases). In germline, CDR1 is SGHRS, CDR2 YFSETQ. This CDR3 has 13 amino acids. The V end was cut by 4 bases, the J end by 7 bases, with 15 bases between. CDR3 loop: CASSDGVGREQYF. The CDR3 DNA reads TGCGCCAGCAGCGACGGTGTCGGGAGAGAGCAGTACTTC. Full variable domain (outside the CDR3, taken from reference TRBV5-1 and TRBJ2-7): KAGVTQTPRYLIKTRGQQVTLSCSPISGHRSVSWYQQTPGQGLQFLFEYFSETQRNKGNFPGRFSGRQFSNSRSEMNVSTLELGDSALYLCASSDGVGREQYFGPGTRLTVT.

This clone turned up a few times. This chain links TRBV4-2 with TRBJ2-7, with 7 nucleotides matching TRBD2. Losses at the gene ends were 1 base for V and 4 bases for J; bases not matched to a gene: 7. Germline values: CDR1 LGHNA, CDR2 YNFKEQ. CDR3 length: 15 amino acids. The CDR3 region is CASSQALADVYEQYF. In DNA form, the CDR3 reads TGTGCCAGCAGCCAAGCCCTAGCGGATGTTTACGAGCAGTACTTC.

This clone appeared a few times. CDR3 in DNA: TGTGCCAGCAGCTCCTCTCCTCCTGGGGCGGGGGATACGCAGTATTTT. The encoded protein is CASSSSPPGAGDTQYF. The rearrangement links TRBV7-9 to TRBJ2-3, with a possible D match to TRBD2 (6 bases). Germline CDR1 reads SEHNR; CDR2 reads FQNEAQ (reference sequence). The CDR3 is made up of 16 amino acids. Trimming cost V 4 bases and J 6 bases, with 20 bases left between them.

A few counts support this clone. The chain couples TRBV7-2 to TRBJ2-7, with D maybe TRBD2 (5 bases). The CDR3 length is 12 residues. Germline CDR1 SGHTA, CDR2 FQGNSA. Trimming left V 6 bases short and J 4 bases short, with 10 bases between. The CDR3 here is CASRAPGYEQYF. DNA for the CDR3: TGTGCCAGCAGGGCCCCGGGGTACGAGCAGTACTTC.

The chain recombines TRBV5-1 with TRBJ2-7; D unclear. V was shortened by 0 bases and J by 5 bases, with 6 bases between the two germline ends. This CDR3 contains 12 residues. CDR1 SGHRS and CDR2 YFSETQ come from the germline V gene. CDR3 loop: CASSLGVHEQYF. The CDR3 DNA follows: TGCGCCAGCAGCTTGGGAGTCCACGAGCAGTACTTC.

The chain employs TRBV6-6 and TRBJ2-2; 8 bases fit TRBD1. Germline lookup yields CDR1 MNHNY and CDR2 SVGAGI (reference sequence). The V segment lost 7 bases and the J segment 0 bases; nucleotides outside the gene matches: 4. The CDR3 is 15 amino acids. In DNA, the CDR3 is TGTGCCAGCACCGGGACAGGCCCGAACACCGGGGAGCTGTTTTTT. Protein sequence: CASTGTGPNTGELFF.

The chain combines TRBV23-1 with TRBJ2-5, with a weak D call TRBD1 (5 bases). TRBV23-1 is treated as an ORF (open reading frame) with a function not yet certain. The V gene lost 0 bases and the J gene lost 3 bases, with 14 bases spanning the gap. The CDR3 has 16 residues. The CDR3 coding sequence is TGCGCCAGCAGTCAATCGAATTTGATCAGGGAAGAGACCCAGTACTTC. It translates to CASSQSNLIREETQYF.

This chain joins TRBV5-1 and TRBJ1-2; tentatively, D is TRBD1 (6 bases). Trimming took 3 bases from V and 7 from J, leaving 16 bases between them. The CDR3 sequence is 14 residues long. CDR1 and CDR2 from the germline V gene are SGHRS and YFSETQ. The CDR3 DNA reads as TGCGCCAGCAGCTCCGTCGGGGGGGCAGCTGGCTACACCTTC. It is translated as CASSSVGGAAGYTF.

The chain carries TRBV7-2 and TRBJ2-5; the D gene is possibly TRBD1 (6 bases). The CDR3 runs to 15 residues. Germline CDR1 reads SGHTA; CDR2 reads FQGNSA. Trimming cost V 5 bases and J 4 bases, with 17 bases left between them. CDR3 nucleotides: TGTGCCAGCAGCAACAGGGTCGGGGTGGGAGAGACCCAGTACTTC. Translation gives CASSNRVGVGETQYF.

The chain uses TRBV4-1 and TRBJ2-3; D ambiguous. The length of the CDR3 is 13 residues. V was trimmed by 1 base and J by 8 bases, leaving 10 bases between them. Germline V gene sequence: CDR1 MGHRA, CDR2 YSYEKL. This CDR3 is CASSQVLQVTQYF. CDR3 nucleotides: TGCGCCAGCAGCCAAGTGCTTCAGGTTACGCAGTATTTT.

This clone occurred a few times. The chain couples TRBV28 to TRBJ2-7; 7 bases are shared with TRBD1. V shed 2 bases, J shed 4 bases, and the junction held 8 bases outside the gene matches. Germline V lookup: CDR1 MDHEN, CDR2 SYDVKM. The CDR3 is 15 amino acids. CDR3 nucleotides: TGTGCCAGCAGTTTAGTGGTAGGGGACAGATACGAGCAGTACTTC. Its translation: CASSLVVGDRYEQYF.

This clone was counted only a few times. The chain combines TRBV5-4 with TRBJ2-1; 8 nucleotides agree with TRBD1. CDR1 is SGHNT and CDR2 is YYREEE in the germline V gene (reference sequence). The CDR3 extends over 15 amino acids. V lost 1 base, J lost 7 bases, and 7 bases stayed unmatched. CDR3: CASSLRQGPLNEQFF. As DNA, the CDR3 is TGTGCCAGCAGCTTGCGACAGGGGCCCTTAAATGAGCAGTTCTTC.